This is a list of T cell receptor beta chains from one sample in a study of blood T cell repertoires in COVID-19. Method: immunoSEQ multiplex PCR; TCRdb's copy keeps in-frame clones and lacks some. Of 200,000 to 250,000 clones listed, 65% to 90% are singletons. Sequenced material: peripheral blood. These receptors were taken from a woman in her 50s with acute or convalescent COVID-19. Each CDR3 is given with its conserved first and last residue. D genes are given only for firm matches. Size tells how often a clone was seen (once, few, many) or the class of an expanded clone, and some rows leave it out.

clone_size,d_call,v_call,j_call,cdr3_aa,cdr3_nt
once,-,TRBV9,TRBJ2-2,CASSGLDRIHTGELFF,TGTGCCAGCAGCGGTCTCGACAGGATTCACACCGGGGAGCTGTTTTTT
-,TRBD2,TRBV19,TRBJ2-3,CASSITSGGLDTQYF,TGTGCCAGTAGTATTACTAGCGGGGGGCTAGATACGCAGTATTTT
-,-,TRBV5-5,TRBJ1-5,CASSLDSWSQPQHF,TGTGCCAGCAGCTTGGATTCTTGGAGCCAGCCCCAGCATTTT
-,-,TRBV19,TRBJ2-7,CASRMKESGDEQYF,TGTGCCAGTAGAATGAAGGAGTCGGGGGACGAGCAGTACTTC
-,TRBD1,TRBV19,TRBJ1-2,CASSTDRADYTF,TGTGCCAGTAGTACGGACAGGGCTGACTACACCTTC
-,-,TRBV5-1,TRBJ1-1,CASSLAVEGEAFF,TGCGCCAGCAGCTTGGCCGTGGAGGGAGAAGCTTTCTTT
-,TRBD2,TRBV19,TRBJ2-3,CASSELAGGPVTDTQYF,TGTGCCAGTAGTGAACTAGCGGGGGGGCCGGTTACAGATACGCAGTATTTT
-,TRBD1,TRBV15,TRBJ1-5,CATSSRDRRRYSNQPQHF,TGTGCCACCAGCAGTCGGGACAGGCGACGGTATAGCAATCAGCCCCAGCATTTT
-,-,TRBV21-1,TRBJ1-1,CASSPRGGGQGKGGDTEAFF,TGTGCCAGCAGCCCTCGAGGGGGGGGACAGGGGAAAGGAGGAGACACTGAAGCTTTCTTT
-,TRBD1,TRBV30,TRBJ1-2,CAWSPGQGGDTF,TGTGCCTGGAGTCCGGGACAGGGGGGGGACACCTTC
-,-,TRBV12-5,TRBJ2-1,CASGTEGWDNEQFF,TGTGCTAGTGGCACGGAGGGCTGGGACAATGAGCAGTTCTTC
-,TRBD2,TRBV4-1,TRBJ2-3,CASSQGSGRLERNADTQYF,TGCGCCAGCAGCCAAGGTAGCGGGAGACTTGAAAGAAACGCAGATACGCAGTATTTT
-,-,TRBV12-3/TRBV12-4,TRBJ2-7,CASSLQQSQYF,TGTGCCAGCAGCCTCCAACAATCTCAGTACTTC
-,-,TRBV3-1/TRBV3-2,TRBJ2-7,CASSQALSGSYEQYF,TGTGCCAGCAGCCAAGCTCTGAGCGGCTCCTACGAGCAGTACTTC
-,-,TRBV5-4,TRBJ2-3,CASSLERIIFTDTQYF,TGTGCCAGCAGCCTGGAGAGAATTATATTTACAGATACGCAGTATTTT